Listed here are 20 T cell receptor beta chains from one sample, sequenced in a study of T cells after yellow fever vaccination. TCRdb redid the calling of the 5' RACE reads with MiXCR, one entry per CDR3 protein. The table shows 300,000 to 350,000 distinct CDR3 sequences, with 3.5% to 5% occurring only once. Source: PBMCs, taken 15 days after the yellow fever booster vaccination. The receptors originated from a man between 18 and 35 years old who received the YFV17D yellow fever vaccine.

Many counts were recorded for this clonotype. The chain employs TRBV7-2 and TRBJ1-2; D ambiguous. CDR3 size: 13 residues. The germline CDR1 and CDR2 sequences are SGHTA and FQGNSA. V gave up 5 bases and J gave up 4 bases, with 11 bases separating them. In DNA form, the CDR3 reads TGTGCCAGCAGCGTTAACGCCGGCTATGGCTACACCTTC. Translated: CASSVNAGYGYTF.

The sample holds a few counts of this clonotype. The chain combines TRBV24-1 with TRBJ2-3; D is perhaps TRBD1 (6 bases). The V gene lost 4 bases and the J gene lost 3 bases, with 10 bases spanning the gap. There are 14 residues in the CDR3. The germline V gene encodes CDR1 KGHDR and CDR2 SFDVKD. Written as DNA, the CDR3 is TGTGCCACCAGTGACGGCAGGGGTACAGATACGCAGTATTTT. Translated, it gives CATSDGRGTDTQYF.

This clonotype has at least ten counts. The chain has TRBV9 and TRBJ1-2; no definite D call. Germline assignment: CDR1 SGDLS and CDR2 YYNGEE. V was pared by 1 base and J by 2 bases, with 6 bases between. The CDR3 consists of 13 residues. In nucleotides, the CDR3 is TGTGCCAGCAGCGTAACCGGAAACTATGGCTACACCTTC. It codes for CASSVTGNYGYTF.

This clonotype was counted between two and nine times. The genes are TRBV10-3 and TRBJ2-5, with a tentative D call TRBD1 (5 bases). CDR1 ENHRY and CDR2 SYGVKD come from the germline V gene. Between the trimmed V and J ends, which lost 3 bases and 3 bases, there was a span of 5 bases. This CDR3 region has 12 residues. The CDR3 bases are TGTGCCATCAGTGACAGGGAAGAGACCCAGTACTTC. Protein: CAISDREETQYF.

This clonotype was detected many times. The chain recombines TRBV11-2 with TRBJ2-1; TRBD1 agrees at 7 bases. CDR1 is SGHAT, CDR2 FQNNGV, per germline. V was clipped by 2 bases and J by 4 bases; unmatched bases: 5. The CDR3 sequence is 15 residues long. The CDR3 loop is CASSLSTGKYNEQFF. The DNA for the CDR3 is TGTGCCAGCAGCTTATCGACAGGGAAATACAATGAGCAGTTCTTC.

This clonotype was seen many times. This sequence joins TRBV20-1 and TRBJ1-5; maybe TRBD1 (6 bases). Germline CDR1 DFQATT, CDR2 SNEGSKA (reference sequence). The V and J ends lost 1 base and 5 bases respectively, with 12 bases between them. This CDR3 is built from 14 residues. The DNA of the CDR3 is TGCAGTGCTAGAGGGTGGGCAGGGGATCAGCCCCAGCATTTT. It translates to CSARGWAGDQPQHF.

This clonotype occurred a few times. The gene calls are TRBV6-2 or TRBV6-3 and TRBJ2-6; D not resolved. CDR3 length equals 18 residues. Trimming shortened V by 8 bases and J by 4 bases, and 24 bases separated the two germline ends. CDR1 is MNHEY and CDR2 is SVGEGT in the germline V gene. The CDR3 is CASYSHRGWGTGANVLTF. The CDR3 nucleotides read TGTGCCAGCTATTCCCACAGAGGTTGGGGTACGGGGGCCAACGTCCTGACTTTC.

This clonotype was detected many times. V usage is TRBV4-1 and J usage is TRBJ1-1; unclear D gene. Germline CDR1 reads MGHRA; CDR2 reads YSYEKL. This CDR3 contains 13 residues. V lost 0 bases to trimming and J lost 5 bases, with 7 bases between them. CDR3 DNA: TGCGCCAGCAGCCAAGAAGGCCGGACTGAAGCTTTCTTT. This encodes CASSQEGRTEAFF.

The rearrangement uses TRBV5-8 and TRBJ1-1, with a weak D call TRBD1 (5 bases). V dropped 1 base and J dropped 1 base, with 14 bases sitting between them. CDR3 length: 16 residues. CDR1 is SGHTS and CDR2 is YDEGEE in the germline V gene. CDR3 sequence: CASSLTTAQPNTEAFF. The CDR3 DNA is TGTGCCAGCAGCTTGACGACAGCCCAACCGAACACTGAAGCTTTCTTT.

This clonotype appeared many times. The CDR3 here is CASSQDQGSQNIQYF. The CDR3 bases are TGCGCCAGCAGCCAAGATCAGGGGTCCCAAAACATTCAGTACTTC. The chain employs TRBV4-3 and TRBJ2-4; maybe TRBD1 (6 bases). This CDR3 contains 15 residues. From germline, CDR1 is LGHNA and CDR2 YSLEER. V was cut by 0 bases and J by 5 bases, with 11 bases left in between.

This clonotype showed up just a few times. The V call is TRBV18, the J call TRBJ2-5; 9 bases match TRBD1. The CDR3 has 15 residues. Unmatched junction bases numbered 7, after V lost 3 bases and J lost 5 bases. The germline gives CDR1 KGHSH, CDR2 LQKENI. CDR3 protein: CASSPSTGGTETQYF. CDR3 nucleotides: TGTGCCAGCTCACCGTCGACAGGGGGTACGGAGACCCAGTACTTC.

This clonotype was detected many times. The chain links TRBV7-2 to TRBJ2-3, with D possibly matching TRBD2 (5 bases). The CDR3 has 15 residues. V dropped 3 bases and J dropped 3 bases, with 13 bases sitting between them. Germline V gene sequence: CDR1 SGHTA, CDR2 FQGNSA. Written as DNA, the CDR3 is TGTGCCAGCAGCTTCGCAGGACTTTTTACAGATACGCAGTATTTT. Translating it yields CASSFAGLFTDTQYF.

This clonotype has at least ten counts. The CDR3, as DNA: TGTGCCAGCAGTTTTCAGTGGGGGGATCAGCCCCAGCATTTT. This encodes CASSFQWGDQPQHF. The V call is TRBV27, the J call TRBJ1-5; tentative D call: TRBD1 (5 bases). Germline V CDR1 and CDR2: MNHEY, SMNVEV (reference sequence). The ends were cut back, 3 bases at V and 5 bases at J, with 11 bases in the middle. CDR3 length equals 14 residues.

DNA for the CDR3: TGCGCCAGCAGCTTCGGGGGAGATGAGACCCAGTACTTC. It codes for CASSFGGDETQYF. V usage is TRBV5-1 and J usage is TRBJ2-5; possibly TRBD2 for D (6 bases). Germline loops: CDR1 SGHRS, CDR2 YFSETQ. The CDR3 length is 13 residues. V gave up 2 bases and J gave up 5 bases, with 10 bases separating them.

This clonotype was detected many times. This chain connects TRBV24-1 to TRBJ1-1; D ambiguous. Between the trimmed V and J ends, which lost 12 bases and 0 bases, there was a span of 16 bases. The CDR3 consists of 14 residues. Germline assignment: CDR1 KGHDR and CDR2 SFDVKD. The CDR3: CASTTENMNTEAFF. In DNA, the CDR3 is TGTGCCTCCACCACAGAAAATATGAACACTGAAGCTTTCTTT.

This clonotype was seen at least ten times. This sequence joins TRBV6-5 and TRBJ2-3, with 8 bases fitting TRBD1. The V and J ends lost 6 bases and 5 bases, in that order; junction bases with no gene match: 10. This CDR3 is 15 amino acids long. Germline CDR1 and CDR2: MNHEY and SVGAGI. The CDR3, as DNA: TGTGCCAGCAGCCCAAGGACAGGGAAGGGAGATACGCAGTATTTT. Translated: CASSPRTGKGDTQYF.

V and J are TRBV6-4 and TRBJ2-2; 9 bases agree with TRBD2. The J segment lost 2 bases and the V segment lost 6 bases, leaving 4 bases of the junction unmatched. In germline, CDR1 is MRHNA, CDR2 SNTAGT. The CDR3 loop spans 15 amino acids. The CDR3 sequence: CASRELAGNTGELFF. For the CDR3, the DNA is TGTGCCAGCAGAGAACTAGCGGGCAACACCGGGGAGCTGTTTTTT.

This clonotype has just a few counts. The J gene is TRBJ1-1, the V gene TRBV7-2; TRBD1 is a possible D gene (5 bases). CDR3 size: 15 residues. Germline-derived CDR1 and CDR2 are SGHTA and FQGNSA. Trimming took 1 base from V and 2 from J, leaving 11 bases between them. CDR3 loop: CASSLVARGNTEAFF. CDR3 bases: TGTGCCAGCAGCTTAGTGGCCCGGGGCAACACTGAAGCTTTCTTT. The entire variable domain, with the rest obtained from reference TRBV7-2 and TRBJ1-1, is as follows: GAGVSQSPSNKVTEKGKDVELRCDPISGHTALYWYRQSLGQGLEFLIYFQGNSAPDKSGLPSDRFSAERTGGSVSTLTIQRTQQEDSAVYLCASSLVARGNTEAFFGQGTRLTVV.

There are a few counts of this clonotype. V and J are TRBV4-1 and TRBJ1-6, with TRBD1 matching 7 bases. The CDR3 loop spans 19 amino acids. The germline V gene has CDR1 MGHRA and CDR2 YSYEKL. Trimming removed 0 bases from V and 7 bases from J; junction bases left unmatched: 15. CDR3 loop: CASSQDEAERGLRNSPLHF. The CDR3 DNA reads as TGCGCCAGCAGCCAAGATGAGGCAGAAAGGGGGCTTCGAAATTCACCCCTCCACTTT.

This clonotype appeared a few times. This sequence joins TRBV4-3 and TRBJ1-2; a possible D gene is TRBD1 (6 bases). Germline V gives CDR1 LGHNA, CDR2 YSLEER. V dropped 1 base and J dropped 6 bases, with 18 bases sitting between them. This CDR3 spans 16 amino acids. CDR3 loop: CASSQVWGHRTHGYTF. In DNA form, the CDR3 reads TGCGCCAGCAGCCAAGTCTGGGGACACCGTACACATGGCTACACCTTC.